The 29 T cell receptor beta chains reported below all come from one sample, sequenced in a study of OX40 agonist ivuxolimab in advanced cancers. Libraries were built with the immunoSEQ multiplex PCR assay. This is the immuneACCESS table as TCRdb keeps it, with only in-frame sequences that have V and J called. A part of the clones is gone; compared with another copy, unresolved V genes explain less than half, and the rest is unexplained. In this sample the table shows some 86,000 clones, around 94% of which occur a single time. The ten largest clones take up roughly a tenth of the sample. The source was CD4+ or CD8+ T cells sorted from blood, collected in a trial of the OX40 agonist ivuxolimab. The receptors here all came from an adult with an advanced solid tumor such as melanoma, head and neck, liver or kidney cancer.

The CDR3 DNA reads TGCGCCAGCAGCCTAGGACAGGGGGAACACGAGCAGTACTTC. It specifies CASSLGQGEHEQYF. This chain uses TRBV4-1 with TRBJ2-7; 10 bases fit TRBD1. This CDR3 is built from 14 residues. Trimming at V came to 4 bases and at J to 5 bases, leaving 5 bases not matched to a gene. CDR1 is MGHRA, CDR2 YSYEKL, per germline.

The chain is built from TRBV7-8 and TRBJ1-3, with a weak D call TRBD1 (6 bases). Germline V gene lookup returns CDR1 SGHVS and CDR2 FQNEAQ. V was clipped by 4 bases and J by 1 base, with 14 bases between them. This CDR3 has 16 amino acids. The CDR3 spells CASSSLLGASGNTIYF. Here the CDR3 DNA reads TGTGCCAGCAGCTCCTTGTTGGGGGCTTCTGGAAACACCATATATTTT.

This clone has only one observation. The chain employs TRBV30 and TRBJ2-3; D unclear. Trimming shortened V by 4 bases and J by 2 bases, and 7 bases separated the two germline ends. The CDR3 extends over 12 amino acids. From germline, CDR1 is GTSNPN and CDR2 SVGIG (reference sequence). For the CDR3, the DNA is TGTGCCTGGAAAGAGACCACAGATACGCAGTATTTT. It specifies CAWKETTDTQYF.

This chain joins TRBV5-3 and TRBJ1-2; D remains ambiguous. TRBV5-3 is marked as an open reading frame, function uncertain. Trimming left V 4 bases short and J 4 bases short, with 20 bases between. CDR3 length: 16 residues. The CDR3 DNA sequence: TGTGCCAGAAGCATACTATCCCACACGAGCCTCTATGGCTACACCTTC. Protein sequence: CARSILSHTSLYGYTF.

The CDR3 here is CASSLTVPGDEQYF. The CDR3 DNA sequence: TGCGCCAGCAGCTTGACAGTTCCTGGAGACGAGCAGTACTTC. This sequence joins TRBV5-1 and TRBJ2-7; D unresolved. Trimming stripped 1 base from V and 5 bases from J, with 13 bases between. Per germline, CDR1 SGHRS and CDR2 YFSETQ. CDR3 length: 14 residues.

CDR3 bases: TGTGCCAGCAGTGAACTAGCGGGGTTGTCGGAAGAGACCCAGTACTTC. Protein sequence: CASSELAGLSEETQYF. The rearrangement joins TRBV6-1 to TRBJ2-5; 9 nucleotides agree with TRBD2. The CDR3 has 16 residues. J was trimmed by 3 bases and V by 2 bases; bases with no gene match: 7. Germline CDR1 and CDR2: MNHNS and SASEGT.

The chain couples TRBV28 to TRBJ1-2; D possibly corresponds to TRBD1 (5 bases). The CDR3 has 14 amino acids. Trimming removed 2 bases from V and 4 bases from J, with 11 bases in between. Germline assignment: CDR1 MDHEN and CDR2 SYDVKM. The CDR3 DNA reads as TGTGCCAGCAGTTTAAGGGGAATGGGCTATGGCTACACCTTC. Its translation: CASSLRGMGYGYTF.

The V call is TRBV27, the J call TRBJ1-1; D might be TRBD1 (5 bases). V lost 5 bases, J lost 5 bases, and 15 bases lay in between. The CDR3 spans 14 residues. Germline loops: CDR1 MNHEY, CDR2 SMNVEV (reference sequence). CDR3 nucleotide sequence: TGTGCCAGCAGTATACGGGGCACGGGGACTGAAGCTTTCTTT. Its translation: CASSIRGTGTEAFF.

The gene calls are TRBV6-6 and TRBJ2-7; no clear D. V was trimmed by 2 bases and J by 4 bases, leaving 9 bases between them. CDR1 is MNHNY and CDR2 is SVGAGI in the germline V gene (reference sequence). The CDR3 sequence is 13 residues long. Here the CDR3 reads CASSYQDPYEQYF. DNA of the CDR3: TGTGCCAGCAGTTACCAAGACCCATACGAGCAGTACTTC.

This chain links TRBV25-1 with TRBJ2-3; 10 bases line up with TRBD2. This CDR3 is built from 15 residues. V gave up 3 bases and J gave up 4 bases; unmatched junction bases: 4. The germline CDR1 and CDR2 sequences are MGHDK and SYGVNS. This CDR3 reads CASSDPSGGSDTQYF. The CDR3, as DNA: TGTGCCAGCAGTGATCCTAGCGGGGGTTCAGATACGCAGTATTTT.

The chain uses TRBV19 and TRBJ2-5; 7 nucleotides line up with TRBD1. The J call could be wrong; TRBJ2-7 is a better fit for the DNA end. Germline CDR1 is LNHDA and CDR2 is SQIVND (reference sequence). This CDR3 contains 14 residues. CDR3 sequence: CASSMRTGPYEQYF. The CDR3 nucleotides read TGTGCCAGTAGTATGAGGACAGGTCCCTACGAGCAGTACTTC.

Regarding this clone: At one end, the junction sequence differs from germline, possibly due to a read error. The chain is built from TRBV27 and TRBJ2-1, with D maybe TRBD2 (5 bases). The CDR3 length is 12 residues. Germline CDR1 is MNHEY and CDR2 is SMNVEV (reference sequence). The CDR3 here is CASSSLSTITIF. The DNA for the CDR3 is TGTGCCAGCAGTTCCCTTTCGACTATTACGATCTTC.

The rearrangement uses TRBV15 and TRBJ1-5, with D unresolved. V lost 3 bases and J 7 bases, leaving 10 bases between the germline ends. Germline-derived CDR1 and CDR2 are LNHNV and YYDKDF (reference sequence). This CDR3 contains 13 residues. The CDR3: CATSRAEGQPQHF. CDR3 nucleotides: TGTGCCACCAGCAGGGCCGAGGGACAGCCCCAGCATTTT. The entire variable domain, with the rest obtained from reference TRBV15 and TRBJ1-5, is as follows: DAMVIQNPRYQVTQFGKPVTLSCSQTLNHNVMYWYQQKSSQAPKLLFHYYDKDFNNEADTPDNFQSRRPNTSFCFLDIRSPGLGDTAMYLCATSRAEGQPQHFGDGTRLSIL.

V and J are TRBV6-5 and TRBJ2-1; TRBD2 aligns across 14 bases. The ends lost 4 bases at V and 8 bases at J; junction bases unmatched: 4. Germline CDR1 reads MNHEY; CDR2 reads SVGAGI. CDR3 length: 15 amino acids. CDR3 bases: TGTGCCAGCAGTTGGGAGACTAGCGGGGGGGATGAGCAGTTCTTC. It specifies CASSWETSGGDEQFF.

The chain links TRBV7-9 to TRBJ2-5; TRBD2 is a possible D gene (6 bases). Judging by the DNA end, TRBJ2-7 fits better; the J call may be wrong. The CDR3 loop spans 18 amino acids. Germline V gene sequence: CDR1 SEHNR, CDR2 FQNEAQ (reference sequence). The CDR3 spells CASSLSGAGHFLSYEQYF. In nucleotides, the CDR3 is TGTGCCAGCAGCTTATCGGGAGCGGGCCATTTTCTCTCCTACGAGCAGTACTTC.

This clone appeared a single time. This CDR3 is CASRNRTSEKNEQFF. The CDR3 DNA reads as TGTGCCAGCAGGAATCGGACTAGCGAGAAGAATGAGCAGTTCTTC. This sequence joins TRBV7-2 and TRBJ2-1; 9 bases align to TRBD2. The CDR3 contains 15 residues. CDR1 is SGHTA, CDR2 FQGNSA, per germline. V shed 6 bases and J 7 bases; nucleotides not matched to a gene: 10.

The chain joins TRBV4-1 to TRBJ1-2; D call uncertain. The CDR3 length is 12 residues. V lost 6 bases, J lost 2 bases, and 7 bases lay in between. Germline V gene data show CDR1 as MGHRA and CDR2 as YSYEKL. The CDR3 DNA sequence: TGCGCCAGCAGTTCAAACAACTATGGCTACACCTTC. Translation: CASSSNNYGYTF.

The chain combines TRBV4-3 with TRBJ2-5; 10 bases match TRBD1. Germline-derived CDR1 and CDR2 are LGHNA and YSLEER. This CDR3 has 14 amino acids. After removal of 4 bases from V and 1 base from J, the junction contained 0 bases not matched to a gene. CDR3 amino acids: CASSRTGGQETQYF. In nucleotides, the CDR3 is TGCGCCAGCAGCCGGACAGGGGGCCAAGAGACCCAGTACTTC.

This clone has just one count. This chain connects TRBV28 to TRBJ2-7; D is undetermined. The length of the CDR3 is 11 residues. The V end lost 6 bases, the J end lost 2 bases, and 5 bases lay between the germline ends. Germline V gene lookup returns CDR1 MDHEN and CDR2 SYDVKM. CDR3: CASSQAYEQYF. The CDR3 nucleotides read TGTGCCAGCAGCCAGGCCTACGAGCAGTACTTC.

The chain couples TRBV4-2 to TRBJ2-1; 9 bases agree with TRBD2. V lost 1 base, J lost 5 bases, and 12 bases stayed unmatched. Germline CDR1 and CDR2: LGHNA and YNFKEQ. The CDR3 runs to 18 residues. In DNA form, the CDR3 reads TGTGCCAGCAGCCAAGGTGGGGGGCTAGCGGGATTACACAATGAGCAGTTCTTC. It codes for CASSQGGGLAGLHNEQFF.

This chain links TRBV6-1 with TRBJ1-5; D call uncertain. The V gene's germline CDR1 is MNHNS and CDR2 SASEGT. The CDR3 contains 14 residues. Trimming took 3 bases from V and 0 from J, leaving 6 bases between them. For the CDR3, the DNA is TGTGCCAGCAGTGACAGGCTTAGCAATCAGCCCCAGCATTTT. Protein product: CASSDRLSNQPQHF.

The rearrangement joins TRBV7-9 to TRBJ2-3; D gene unclear. The CDR3 contains 15 residues. The V end was cut by 1 base, the J end by 1 base, with 9 bases between. Germline CDR1 is SEHNR and CDR2 is FQNEAQ (reference sequence). CDR3 nucleotide sequence: TGTGCCAGCAGCTTAGGGGAATTGGGCACAGATACGCAGTATTTT. This gives the protein CASSLGELGTDTQYF.

The genes are TRBV9 and TRBJ2-5; D is ambiguous. The CDR3 is 12 amino acids. Per germline, CDR1 SGDLS and CDR2 YYNGEE. The ends were cut back, 3 bases at V and 2 bases at J, with 5 bases in the middle. The CDR3 DNA follows: TGTGCCAGCAGCGGGAGACAAGAGACCCAGTACTTC. Translated, it gives CASSGRQETQYF.

This clone was seen only once. The chain carries TRBV28 and TRBJ2-3; 12 bases match TRBD1. The CDR3 runs to 14 residues. The V segment lost 5 bases and the J segment 6 bases; nucleotides outside the gene matches: 3. Germline V gives CDR1 MDHEN, CDR2 SYDVKM. The CDR3 is CASSPGQGADTQYF. The CDR3, as DNA: TGTGCCAGCAGTCCGGGACAGGGGGCCGATACGCAGTATTTT.

The gene calls are TRBV4-2 and TRBJ2-3; 14 nucleotides agree with TRBD2. With 4 bases clipped from V and 3 bases from J, the junction kept 6 bases outside the gene matches. Germline CDR1 LGHNA, CDR2 YNFKEQ. The CDR3 sequence is 17 residues long. CDR3 coding DNA: TGTGCCAGCAGCCCCGGGACTAGCGGGGGCGGGACAGATACGCAGTATTTT. Its protein product is CASSPGTSGGGTDTQYF.

This chain connects TRBV28 to TRBJ2-7; 8 bases line up with TRBD2. V lost 4 bases to trimming and J lost 4 bases; unmatched junction nucleotides: 9. The CDR3 sequence is 15 residues long. The germline V gene encodes CDR1 MDHEN and CDR2 SYDVKM. The CDR3 DNA sequence: TGTGCCAGCAGTTCCCCGGGACTAGAAGGATACGAGCAGTACTTC. Translating gives CASSSPGLEGYEQYF.

V gene TRBV4-2 combines with J gene TRBJ2-1, with 8 bases identical to TRBD2. This CDR3 region has 15 residues. Trimming took 1 base from V and 7 from J; bases not matched to a gene: 6. The germline CDR1 and CDR2 sequences are LGHNA and YNFKEQ. In DNA, the CDR3 is TGTGCCAGCAGCCAAGTTGCGGGGGGAGGGAATGAGCAGTTCTTC. It specifies CASSQVAGGGNEQFF.

This rearrangement joins TRBV4-2 to TRBJ2-7; the D call may be TRBD1 or TRBD2 (5 bases each). Trimming stripped 0 bases from V and 3 bases from J, with 12 bases between. The CDR3 totals 15 residues. From germline, CDR1 is LGHNA and CDR2 YNFKEQ. Written as DNA, the CDR3 is TGTGCCAGCAGCCAAGATCCGGGGCAGGGCTACGAGCAGTACTTC. This encodes CASSQDPGQGYEQYF.

V usage is TRBV7-9 and J usage is TRBJ2-6, with D perhaps matching TRBD2 (7 bases). With 6 bases removed from V and 0 bases from J, the gap between germline ends came to 15 bases. The CDR3 sequence is 17 residues long. Germline CDR1 reads SEHNR; CDR2 reads FQNEAQ (reference sequence). The CDR3 here is CASRPPGGYSGANVLTF. The CDR3 DNA reads TGTGCCAGCAGACCCCCGGGGGGCTACTCTGGGGCCAACGTCCTGACTTTC. Filled out from reference TRBV7-9 and TRBJ2-6, the complete variable domain reads DTGVSQNPRHKITKRGQNVTFRCDPISEHNRLYWYRQTLGQGPEFLTYFQNEAQLEKSRLLSDRFSAERPKGSFSTLEIQRTEQGDSAMYLCASRPPGGYSGANVLTFGAGSRLTVL.